In this sample, the clone carrying this T cell receptor beta chain turned up a few times. Its antigen is not known. These data originate in a study of cytomegalovirus exposure and HLA in healthy donors. Regarding the study as a whole: Cytomegalovirus status, reportedly, was diagnosed with high specificity and sensitivity by the classifier. In an earlier analysis, about 90% or about 30%: the productive usage of most TCR beta V segments.

The PCR was carried out with 60 Vbeta primers and 13 Jbeta primers. TCRdb keeps only in-frame clones here, not all; method: immunoSEQ multiplex PCR. The sample contains around 110,000 clones, roughly 66% of which appear only once. The material sequenced was PBMCs. This receptor was obtained from a young man in good health and CMV-seronegative.

CDR3 protein: CATSRQISGANVLTF. The CDR3 DNA sequence: TGTGCCACCAGCAGACAGATATCTGGGGCCAACGTCCTGACTTTC. The chain couples TRBV15 to TRBJ2-6, with D uncertain. The V end was cut by 2 bases, the J end by 1 base, with 6 bases between. CDR3 length equals 15 residues. Germline V gene sequence: CDR1 LNHNV, CDR2 YYDKDF (reference sequence).